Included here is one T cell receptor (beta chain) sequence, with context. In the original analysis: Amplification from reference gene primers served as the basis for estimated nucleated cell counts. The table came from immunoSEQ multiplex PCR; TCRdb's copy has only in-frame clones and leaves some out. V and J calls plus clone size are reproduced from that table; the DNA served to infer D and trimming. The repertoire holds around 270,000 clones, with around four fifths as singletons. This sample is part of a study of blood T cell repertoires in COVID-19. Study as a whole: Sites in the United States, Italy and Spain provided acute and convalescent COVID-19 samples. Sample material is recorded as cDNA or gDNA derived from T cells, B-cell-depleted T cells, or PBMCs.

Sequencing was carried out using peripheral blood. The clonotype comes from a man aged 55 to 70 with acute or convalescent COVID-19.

This CDR3 is CASSRGQPNTEAFF. In DNA, the CDR3 is TGTGCCAGCAGCAGGGGACAGCCGAACACTGAAGCTTTCTTT. This chain connects TRBV7-2 to TRBJ1-1; 7 nucleotides line up with TRBD1. Germline assignment: CDR1 SGHTA and CDR2 FQGNSA. V dropped 5 bases and J dropped 1; count of bases not matched to a gene: 4. The CDR3 is 14 amino acids. The variable domain in full, with the rest retrieved from reference TRBV7-2 and TRBJ1-1, is GAGVSQSPSNKVTEKGKDVELRCDPISGHTALYWYRQSLGQGLEFLIYFQGNSAPDKSGLPSDRFSAERTGGSVSTLTIQRTQQEDSAVYLCASSRGQPNTEAFFGQGTRLTVV.